This passage covers 4 T cell receptor beta chains from one sample sequenced in a study of blood T cell repertoires in COVID-19. The method was immunoSEQ multiplex PCR; TCRdb's version includes in-frame clones alone and lacks a portion of them. The sample has under 450,000 clones, 83% seen once; the top ten hold less than 6%. The source material was PBMCs or T cells enriched from blood (not recorded which). Every receptor here comes from a woman aged 45-65 years who had recovered from COVID-19.

The chain recombines TRBV11-2 with TRBJ1-2; unclear D gene. Germline assignment: CDR1 SGHAT and CDR2 FQNNGV. This CDR3 has 16 residues. V lost 0 bases, J lost 0 bases, and 11 bases lay in between. For the CDR3, the DNA is TGTGCCAGCAGCTTAGAAGGGAGACGGTCTAACTATGGCTACACCTTC. Translating gives CASSLEGRRSNYGYTF.

This rearrangement joins TRBV30 to TRBJ1-1; D perhaps matches TRBD1 (5 bases). V lost 8 bases and J lost 0, with 19 bases in between. This CDR3 has 15 residues. Germline V gene lookup returns CDR1 GTSNPN and CDR2 SVGIG (reference sequence). The CDR3 region is CAGQGITWLNTEAFF. CDR3 sequence (DNA): TGTGCCGGTCAGGGTATCACGTGGTTGAACACTGAAGCTTTCTTT.

The chain has TRBV5-5 and TRBJ2-1; 10 nucleotides line up with TRBD2. The CDR3 has 17 residues. V lost 4 bases to trimming and J lost 0 bases; unmatched junction nucleotides: 7. CDR1 SGHKS and CDR2 YYEKEE come from the germline V gene (reference sequence). CDR3 DNA sequence: TGTGCCAGCAGCAAGGGACTAGCGAGCTTCTCCTACAATGAGCAGTTCTTC. It codes for CASSKGLASFSYNEQFF. The full variable domain, completed using reference TRBV5-5 and TRBJ2-1, is DAGVTQSPTHLIKTRGQQVTLRCSPISGHKSVSWYQQVLGQGPQFIFQYYEKEERGRGNFPDRFSARQFPNYSSELNVNALLLGDSALYLCASSKGLASFSYNEQFFGPGTRLTVL.

The chain joins TRBV6-4 to TRBJ2-1; 8 bases map to TRBD2. In germline, CDR1 is MRHNA, CDR2 SNTAGT. The CDR3 extends over 20 amino acids. V shed 0 bases, J shed 10 bases, and the junction held 23 bases outside the gene matches. CDR3 protein: CASSDSYLVAGTLLADEQFF. The CDR3 DNA follows: TGTGCCAGCAGTGACTCGTATTTAGTTGCCGGTACCTTACTAGCGGACGAGCAGTTCTTC.